Following are 26 T cell receptor beta chains from one sample sequenced in a study of cytomegalovirus exposure and HLA in healthy donors. Amplification used 60 Vbeta primers and 13 Jbeta primers. Generated by immunoSEQ multiplex PCR, the TCRdb table keeps only in-frame clones and is missing some. The repertoire includes around 70,000 clones, around 65% of them detected once, and just under 5% sits in the top ten. Sequencing used PBMCs. All receptors derive from a man in his fifties or sixties in good health and CMV-seropositive.

This clone was observed a handful of times. The chain uses TRBV7-9 and TRBJ1-6, with TRBD1 matching 11 bases. Germline V gene data show CDR1 as SEHNR and CDR2 as FQNEAQ (reference sequence). The CDR3 has 17 amino acids. The V and J ends lost 5 bases and 5 bases, in that order; junction bases with no gene match: 8. Here the CDR3 reads CASSIGQGADDNSPLHF. The CDR3 DNA sequence: TGTGCCAGCAGCATTGGACAGGGGGCTGATGATAATTCACCCCTCCACTTT. The full variable domain, completed using reference TRBV7-9 and TRBJ1-6, is DTGVSQNPRHKITKRGQNVTFRCDPISEHNRLYWYRQTLGQGPEFLTYFQNEAQLEKSRLLSDRFSAERPKGSFSTLEIQRTEQGDSAMYLCASSIGQGADDNSPLHFGNGTRLTVT.

The J gene is TRBJ1-4, the V gene TRBV4-3; possibly TRBD1 for D (6 bases). Germline CDR1 and CDR2: LGHNA and YSLEER. Trimming shortened V by 6 bases and J by 6 bases, and 11 bases separated the two germline ends. The CDR3 loop spans 13 amino acids. The CDR3 nucleotides are TGCGCCAGCAGAGACAGGTTTGATGAAAAACTGTTTTTT. This codes for CASRDRFDEKLFF.

The chain has TRBV7-6 and TRBJ1-3; 8 positions match TRBD1. Germline assignment: CDR1 SGHVS and CDR2 FNYEAQ. J lost 4 bases, V lost 5 bases, and 7 bases had no gene match. The CDR3 has 15 residues. CDR3 sequence: CASSPGTGEGNTIYF. CDR3 nucleotide sequence: TGTGCCAGCAGCCCCGGGACAGGAGAAGGAAACACCATATATTTT.

The chain employs TRBV5-1 and TRBJ2-1; 8 bases align to TRBD1. J was trimmed by 8 bases and V by 0 bases; bases with no gene match: 4. Germline CDR1 is SGHRS and CDR2 is YFSETQ. The CDR3 extends over 14 amino acids. The CDR3 DNA follows: TGCGCCAGCAGCTTGGCGGGGACAGGCGATGAGCAGTTCTTC. Translating gives CASSLAGTGDEQFF.

The chain links TRBV18 to TRBJ1-3, with unresolved D. The CDR3 spans 16 residues. Trimming removed 1 base from V and 2 bases from J, with 12 bases in between. Germline loops: CDR1 KGHSH, CDR2 LQKENI. CDR3 sequence (DNA): TGTGCCAGCTCACCACTTACAAGCGGGACTGGAAACACCATATATTTT. Amino acids: CASSPLTSGTGNTIYF.

This rearrangement joins TRBV29-1 to TRBJ1-1; TRBD1 matches 11 bases. Germline CDR1 reads SQVTM; CDR2 reads ANQGSEA. This CDR3 has 14 amino acids. V was pared by 7 bases and J by 1 base, with 5 bases of the junction left unmatched. In DNA form, the CDR3 reads TGCAGCGCTGGGACAGGGGGGACGAACACTGAAGCTTTCTTT. Amino acid sequence: CSAGTGGTNTEAFF. The whole variable domain, filled in from reference TRBV29-1 and TRBJ1-1, reads SAVISQKPSRDICQRGTSLTIQCQVDSQVTMMFWYRQQPGQSLTLIATANQGSEATYESGFVIDKFPISRPNLTFSTLTVSNMSPEDSSIYLCSAGTGGTNTEAFFGQGTRLTVV.

The chain is built from TRBV6-6 and TRBJ1-1; D may be TRBD1 (6 bases). CDR3 length equals 15 residues. V lost 2 bases and J 1 base, leaving 11 bases between the germline ends. CDR1 is MNHNY and CDR2 is SVGAGI in the germline V gene (reference sequence). The CDR3 reads CASSYRPGANTEAFF. CDR3 nucleotides: TGTGCCAGCAGTTACAGGCCAGGGGCGAACACTGAAGCTTTCTTT.

The CDR3, as DNA: TGCGCCAGCAGCCAAACAGGGGGCCCAACCTACGAGCAGTACTTC. The encoded protein is CASSQTGGPTYEQYF. The chain recombines TRBV4-1 with TRBJ2-7; TRBD1 aligns across 9 bases. V gave up 2 bases and J gave up 2 bases; unmatched junction bases: 4. Germline V gives CDR1 MGHRA, CDR2 YSYEKL. The CDR3 loop spans 15 amino acids.

This clone was recorded once. This sequence joins TRBV2 and TRBJ2-7; D is uncertain. The CDR3 is 14 amino acids. Germline-derived CDR1 and CDR2 are SNHLY and FYNNEI. V lost 2 bases, J lost 0 bases, and 8 bases lay in between. The CDR3 protein is CASSESPSSYEQYF. CDR3 DNA sequence: TGTGCCAGCAGTGAAAGTCCCAGCTCCTACGAGCAGTACTTC.

This clone has ten or more counts. This chain connects TRBV7-9 to TRBJ1-2; the match to TRBD1 covers 7 bases. Germline CDR1 SEHNR, CDR2 FQNEAQ (reference sequence). This CDR3 spans 14 amino acids. The junction had 8 bases not matched to a gene; V was cut back by 5 bases and J by 5 bases. CDR3 DNA: TGTGCCAGCAGCGGAGACAGGGATCGATATGGCTACACCTTC. Protein product: CASSGDRDRYGYTF.

This clone was picked up a small number of times. The same CDR3 arises from other DNA sequences in this sample as well. The chain carries TRBV4-1 and TRBJ2-1; TRBD2 matches 7 bases. Germline V gene sequence: CDR1 MGHRA, CDR2 YSYEKL. The CDR3 loop spans 15 amino acids. V dropped 0 bases and J dropped 5; count of bases not matched to a gene: 4. Here the CDR3 DNA reads TGCGCCAGCAGCCAAGATTCGGGGAGGGACAATGAGCAGTTCTTC. It translates to CASSQDSGRDNEQFF.

J is TRBJ2-6 and V is TRBV7-2; D gene ambiguous. Germline CDR1 and CDR2: SGHTA and FQGNSA. Trimming pared 5 bases from V and 0 bases from J, leaving 8 bases between. The CDR3 has 15 amino acids. CDR3 bases: TGTGCCAGCAGCGCCAGAATCTCTGGGGCCAACGTCCTGACTTTC. Its translation: CASSARISGANVLTF.

The chain employs TRBV9 and TRBJ1-3, with 11 bases fitting TRBD1. The V and J ends lost 0 bases and 0 bases, in that order; junction bases with no gene match: 2. This CDR3 spans 17 amino acids. Germline-derived CDR1 and CDR2 are SGDLS and YYNGEE. CDR3 sequence reads: CASSVGGTGGSGNTIYF. Written as DNA, the CDR3 is TGTGCCAGCAGCGTAGGTGGGACAGGGGGCTCTGGAAACACCATATATTTT.

J is TRBJ1-3 and V is TRBV5-4, with unresolved D. This CDR3 comprises 13 residues. Germline loops: CDR1 SGHNT, CDR2 YYREEE (reference sequence). Trimming took 0 bases from V and 2 from J, leaving 3 bases between them. The CDR3 loop is CASSLAAGNTIYF. Written as DNA, the CDR3 is TGTGCCAGCAGCTTGGCCGCTGGAAACACCATATATTTT.

The V gene is TRBV5-8, the J gene TRBJ2-1, with D possibly matching TRBD2 (6 bases). The ends were cut back, 2 bases at V and 8 bases at J, with 11 bases in the middle. The CDR3 has 13 residues. In germline, CDR1 is SGHTS, CDR2 YDEGEE. The CDR3 loop reads CASSFIGSDEQFF. The CDR3 DNA follows: TGTGCCAGCAGCTTTATCGGGAGTGATGAGCAGTTCTTC. The full variable domain, with the rest looked up from reference TRBV5-8 and TRBJ2-1, is EAGVTQSPTHLIKTRGQQATLRCSPISGHTSVYWYQQALGLGLQFLLWYDEGEERNRGNFPPRFSGRQFPNYSSELNVNALELEDSALYLCASSFIGSDEQFFGPGTRLTVL.

With regard to this clone: Mismatch with germline at one junction end may stem from a read error. The chain carries TRBV7-2 and TRBJ2-1; 9 positions match TRBD1. The CDR3 sequence is 11 residues long. Germline CDR1 reads SGHTA; CDR2 reads FQGNSA. CDR3 region: CASSLDWDRVF. DNA of the CDR3: TGTGCCAGCAGCTTAGACTGGGACAGGGTCTTC.

In its sample, this clone was seen a few times. The genes are TRBV30 and TRBJ1-4; 7 positions agree with TRBD1. Germline V gives CDR1 GTSNPN, CDR2 SVGIG (reference sequence). The CDR3 is made up of 14 amino acids. J gave up 0 bases and V 5 bases, and 3 bases lay outside the gene matches. In DNA, the CDR3 is TGTGCCTGGGGGGACAGCTCAACTAATGAAAAACTGTTTTTT. Translated, it gives CAWGDSSTNEKLFF.

The genes are TRBV28 and TRBJ2-1, with 7 positions matching TRBD1. Per the germline V gene, CDR1 is MDHEN and CDR2 is SYDVKM. V lost 3 bases to trimming and J lost 12 bases; unmatched junction nucleotides: 11. This CDR3 has 14 amino acids. This CDR3 reads CASSLPTGPRLQFF. CDR3 DNA: TGTGCCAGCAGTTTGCCGACAGGGCCCCGCCTGCAGTTCTTC. Full variable domain (missing parts from reference TRBV28 and TRBJ2-1): DVKVTQSSRYLVKRTGEKVFLECVQDMDHENMFWYRQDPGLGLRLIYFSYDVKMKEKGDIPEGYSVSREKKERFSLILESASTNQTSMYLCASSLPTGPRLQFFGPGTRLTVL.

The gene calls are TRBV2 and TRBJ2-2; 7 bases fit TRBD2. Germline V gene lookup returns CDR1 SNHLY and CDR2 FYNNEI. The CDR3 loop spans 15 amino acids. Losses at the gene ends were 8 bases for V and 3 bases for J; bases not matched to a gene: 9. The CDR3 protein is CASAAGLIYTGELFF. The CDR3 bases are TGTGCCAGCGCCGCGGGACTAATATACACCGGGGAGCTGTTTTTT.

This chain uses TRBV27 with TRBJ2-7; TRBD2 agrees at 7 bases. The V gene's germline CDR1 is MNHEY and CDR2 SMNVEV (reference sequence). With 2 bases clipped from V and 6 bases from J, the junction kept 4 bases outside the gene matches. The CDR3 is 13 residues long. CDR3: CASSLGTNAEQYF. Written as DNA, the CDR3 is TGTGCCAGCAGTTTAGGGACTAATGCCGAGCAGTACTTC.

Points on this clone: At one end, the junction sequence differs from germline, possibly due to a read error. V and J are TRBV7-9 and TRBJ2-1; D not certain. Germline loops: CDR1 SEHNR, CDR2 FQNEAQ (reference sequence). The CDR3 covers 10 residues. The CDR3 sequence: CASSLLSKIF. The CDR3 nucleotides read TGTGCCAGCAGCTTACTATCGAAGATCTTC.

This sequence joins TRBV10-3 and TRBJ2-1; 12 bases fit TRBD2. This CDR3 comprises 16 residues. Germline-derived CDR1 and CDR2 are ENHRY and SYGVKD. Trimming at V came to 3 bases and at J to 4 bases, leaving 4 bases not matched to a gene. In DNA, the CDR3 is TGTGCCATCAGTGATGCTAGCGGGGGGGTTTACAATGAGCAGTTCTTC. Encoded protein: CAISDASGGVYNEQFF.

V gene TRBV6-1 combines with J gene TRBJ2-7, with TRBD1 matching over 8 bases. Germline CDR1 and CDR2: MNHNS and SASEGT. V trimming: 6 bases; J trimming: 3 bases; junction bases outside the gene matches: 10. The CDR3 covers 15 residues. DNA for the CDR3: TGTGCCAGCAGCCTGACAGGGGACCTCGTCTACGAGCAGTACTTC. Protein sequence: CASSLTGDLVYEQYF.

The chain couples TRBV2 to TRBJ2-7; 8 positions match TRBD1. Germline V gives CDR1 SNHLY, CDR2 FYNNEI. V trimming: 6 bases; J trimming: 1 base; junction bases outside the gene matches: 8. The CDR3 has 15 amino acids. CDR3 region: CASRFSGTGSYEQYF. Here the CDR3 DNA reads TGTGCCAGCAGATTCTCCGGGACAGGTTCCTACGAGCAGTACTTC. The whole variable domain, filled in from reference TRBV2 and TRBJ2-7, reads EPEVTQTPSHQVTQMGQEVILRCVPISNHLYFYWYRQILGQKVEFLVSFYNNEISEKSEIFDDQFSVERPDGSNFTLKIRSTKLEDSAMYFCASRFSGTGSYEQYFGPGTRLTVT.

The V call is TRBV5-4, the J call TRBJ2-7; 10 nucleotides match TRBD1. This CDR3 region has 15 residues. V was clipped by 3 bases and J by 5 bases; unmatched bases: 8. Germline CDR1 and CDR2: SGHNT and YYREEE (reference sequence). The CDR3 coding sequence is TGTGCCAGCAGCTCGCGACAGGGGGCTGTCCACGAGCAGTACTTC. Protein sequence: CASSSRQGAVHEQYF. The full variable domain, with the rest looked up from reference TRBV5-4 and TRBJ2-7, is ETGVTQSPTHLIKTRGQQVTLRCSSQSGHNTVSWYQQALGQGPQFIFQYYREEENGRGNFPPRFSGLQFPNYSSELNVNALELDDSALYLCASSSRQGAVHEQYFGPGTRLTVT.

The chain uses TRBV6-5 and TRBJ1-1; no reliable D call. The ends were cut back, 7 bases at V and 0 bases at J, with 9 bases in the middle. Germline CDR1 and CDR2: MNHEY and SVGAGI. The CDR3 consists of 13 residues. The CDR3 protein is CASNGRLNTEAFF. The CDR3 DNA reads TGTGCCAGCAATGGCAGATTGAACACTGAAGCTTTCTTT.